This T cell receptor (beta chain) originates from a study of regulatory T cells in long-lasting Graves disease. Study summary: Those Graves' patients who were newly diagnosed had been on antithyroid drugs under 3 months.

Time point in this sample: newly diagnosed GD, antithyroid drugs for less than 3 months. The TCR library was made from RNA extracted from PBMCs. CDR1 MGHRA and CDR2 YSYEKL come from the germline V gene. CDR3 length: 17 amino acids. V trimming: 7 bases; J trimming: 2 bases; junction bases outside the gene matches: 13. For TCR beta, libraries came from iRepertoire HTBI primers and Arm-PCR of CDR3 regions. From the multiplex PCR reads, TCRdb called clonotypes with MiXCR, one entry per CDR3 protein. The sample holds about 610,000 distinct CDR3 sequences, about 16% seen once. The table lists this clonotype with a few counts. These data were likewise used in another study, on T cells in Graves' hyperthyroidism and ophthalmopathy. Per that paper: Stable hyperthyroidism was told apart from ophthalmopathy by a model built on 13 V-J features.

Sequenced here: peripheral blood mononuclear cells (PBMCs), sampled at new diagnosis, from a patient treated with antithyroid drugs. The rearrangement uses TRBV4-1 and TRBJ2-7; 11 bases line up with TRBD2. The sequence was collected from a man younger than 35 with Graves disease. DNA for the CDR3: TGCGCCAGCACCCGCACTATTAGCGGGAGGGCCGCCTACGAGCAGTACTTC. Translation: CASTRTISGRAAYEQYF.